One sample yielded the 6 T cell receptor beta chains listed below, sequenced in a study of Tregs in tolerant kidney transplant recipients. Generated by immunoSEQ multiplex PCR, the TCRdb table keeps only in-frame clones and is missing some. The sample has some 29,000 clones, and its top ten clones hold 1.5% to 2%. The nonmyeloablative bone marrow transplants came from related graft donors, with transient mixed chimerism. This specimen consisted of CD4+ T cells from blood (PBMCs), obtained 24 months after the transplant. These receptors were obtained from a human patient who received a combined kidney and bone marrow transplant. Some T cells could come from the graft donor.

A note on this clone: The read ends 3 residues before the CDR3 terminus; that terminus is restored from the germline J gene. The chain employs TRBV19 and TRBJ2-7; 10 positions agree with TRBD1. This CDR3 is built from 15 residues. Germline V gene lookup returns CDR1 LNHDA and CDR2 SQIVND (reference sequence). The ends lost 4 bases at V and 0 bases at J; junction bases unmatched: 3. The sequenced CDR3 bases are TGTGCCAGTAGTACGGACAGGGGGGTCTCCTACGAG. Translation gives CASSTDRGVSYE. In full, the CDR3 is CASSTDRGVSYEQYF. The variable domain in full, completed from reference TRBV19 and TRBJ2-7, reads DGGITQSPKYLFRKEGQNVTLSCEQNLNHDAMYWYRQDPGQGLRLIYYSQIVNDFQKGDIAEGYSVSREKKESFPLTVTSAQKNPTAFYLCASSTDRGVSYEQYFGPGTRLTVT.

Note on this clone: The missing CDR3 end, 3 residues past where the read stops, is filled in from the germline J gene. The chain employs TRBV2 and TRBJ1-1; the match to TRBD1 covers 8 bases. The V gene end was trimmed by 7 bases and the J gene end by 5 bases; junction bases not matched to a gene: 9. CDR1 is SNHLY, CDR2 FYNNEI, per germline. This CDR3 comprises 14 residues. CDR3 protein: CASNDRGALTEAFF. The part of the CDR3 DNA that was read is TGTGCCAGCAATGACAGGGGTGCACTTACTGAA.

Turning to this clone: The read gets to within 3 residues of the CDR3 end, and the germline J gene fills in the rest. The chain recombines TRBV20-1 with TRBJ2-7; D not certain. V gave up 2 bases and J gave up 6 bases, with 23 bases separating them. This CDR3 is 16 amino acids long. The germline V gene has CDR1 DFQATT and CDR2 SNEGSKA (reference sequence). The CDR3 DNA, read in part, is TGCAGTGCTAGAAGGCTTGCGACTTCCGACTTTGGCGAG. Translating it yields CSARRLATSDFGE. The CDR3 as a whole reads CSARRLATSDFGEQYF.

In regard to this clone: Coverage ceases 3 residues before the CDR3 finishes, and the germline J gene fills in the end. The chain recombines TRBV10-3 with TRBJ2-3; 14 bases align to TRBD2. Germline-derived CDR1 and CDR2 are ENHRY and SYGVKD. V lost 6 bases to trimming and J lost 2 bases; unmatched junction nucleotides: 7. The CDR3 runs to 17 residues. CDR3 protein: CAIRGTSGSVLTDTQYF. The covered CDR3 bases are TGTGCCATCAGAGGGACTAGCGGGAGCGTTCTCACAGATACG.

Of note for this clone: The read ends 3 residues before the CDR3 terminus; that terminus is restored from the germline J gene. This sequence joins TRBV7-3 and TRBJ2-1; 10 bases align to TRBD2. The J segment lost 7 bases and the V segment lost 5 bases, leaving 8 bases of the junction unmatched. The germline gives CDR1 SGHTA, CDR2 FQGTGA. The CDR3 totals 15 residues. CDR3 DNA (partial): TGTGCCAGCAGCCGGACTAGCGGTACAAAAAATGAG. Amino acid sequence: CASSRTSGTKNE. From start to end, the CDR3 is CASSRTSGTKNEQFF.

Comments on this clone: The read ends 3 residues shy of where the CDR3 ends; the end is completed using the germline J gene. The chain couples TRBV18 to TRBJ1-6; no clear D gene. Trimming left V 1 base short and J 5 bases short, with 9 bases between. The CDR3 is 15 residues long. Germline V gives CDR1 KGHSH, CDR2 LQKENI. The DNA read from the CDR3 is TGTGCCAGCTCACCACGAACAGTCGATAATTCACCC. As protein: CASSPRTVDNSP. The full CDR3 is CASSPRTVDNSPLHF.